These T cell receptor beta chains were read from a single sample in a study of T cells in Graves' hyperthyroidism and ophthalmopathy. TCRdb re-called the multiplex PCR reads with MiXCR, one entry per CDR3 protein. The sample has hundreds of thousands of distinct CDR3 sequences, approximately 13% seen once. Sequencing was carried out using blood. All receptors derive from a woman in her twenties or thirties with Graves' hyperthyroidism. Both conserved end residues are part of each CDR3. D genes are given only for firm matches. Some rows have no size entry. The others give once, few or many, or a class for an expanded clone.

d_gene,j_gene,v_gene,abundance,CDR3nt,CDR3aa
TRBD1,TRBJ1-1,TRBV30,many,TGTGCCTGGGGGACAGGAGTAACCACTGAAGCTTTCTTT,CAWGTGVTTEAFF
TRBD1,TRBJ1-1,TRBV28,.,TGTGCCAGCAGTTTATCGACAGGGCGGACGACTGGCGCTTTCTTT,CASSLSTGRTTGAFF
TRBD2,TRBJ2-1,TRBV6-1,many,TGTGCCAGCAGAGCTAGCGGGAGTCCCTACAATGAGCAGTTCTTC,CASRASGSPYNEQFF
TRBD2,TRBJ2-2,TRBV7-6,many,TGTGCCAGCGGGTTTAGCGGGGGTACCGGGGAGCTGTTTTTT,CASGFSGGTGELFF
TRBD2,TRBJ2-7,TRBV5-1,many,TGCGCCAGCAGTACCGGGACTAGCGGAACCTACGAGCAGTACTTC,CASSTGTSGTYEQYF
.,TRBJ2-3,TRBV6-2/TRBV6-3,few,TGTGCCAGCAGCCGGAGATCTAGCACAGATACGCAGTATTTT,CASSRRSSTDTQYF
.,TRBJ1-1,TRBV12-3/TRBV12-4,few,TGTGCCAGCAGCTCTAGGGGGGGGAACACTGAAGCTTTCTTT,CASSSRGGNTEAFF
.,TRBJ1-6,TRBV28,many,TGTGCCAGCAGTTTGCCAGGGGTCGATTCACCCCTCCACTTT,CASSLPGVDSPLHF
.,TRBJ1-2,TRBV6-1,many,TGTGCCAGCAAGCGATACCGGGACGGAATCTATGGCTACACCTTC,CASKRYRDGIYGYTF
.,TRBJ2-6,TRBV14,.,TGTGCCAGCAGCCACCACGGAAGAACCTCTGGGGCCAACGTCCTGACTTTC,CASSHHGRTSGANVLTF
TRBD2,TRBJ2-3,TRBV12-3/TRBV12-4,many,TGTGCCAGCAGTTTAACTAGCGCTGGAGATACGCAGTATTTT,CASSLTSAGDTQYF
TRBD2,TRBJ2-1,TRBV29-1,once,TGCAGCGTTGATAGCGGGGTTCAGGGCCCCTACAATGAGCAGTTCTTC,CSVDSGVQGPYNEQFF
TRBD1,TRBJ2-7,TRBV20-1,.,TGCAGTGCTGAATCCAGGGGGCATTTTTACGAGCAGTACTTC,CSAESRGHFYEQYF
.,TRBJ2-3,TRBV28,many,TGTGCCAGCAGTATGACTAGTTCCGATACGCAGTATTTT,CASSMTSSDTQYF
.,TRBJ2-7,TRBV20-1,many,TGCAGTGCTCCGGGCAAGGTCTTGAACGAGCAGTACTTC,CSAPGKVLNEQYF
.,TRBJ1-1,TRBV4-2,.,TGTGCCAGCAGCCAAGATGCCCCAACTGAAGCTTTCTTT,CASSQDAPTEAFF
.,TRBJ2-6,TRBV2,many,TGTGCCAGCCCCCCGGCCTCCTCTGGGGCCAACGTCCTGACTTTC,CASPPASSGANVLTF
.,TRBJ1-3,TRBV20-1,.,TGCAGTGCTAGAGAGGACGTCTCTGGAAACACCATATATTTT,CSAREDVSGNTIYF
.,TRBJ1-2,TRBV19,many,TGTGCCAGTAGTGGTCGGGACACTTATAACTATGGCTACACCTTC,CASSGRDTYNYGYTF
TRBD1,TRBJ2-5,TRBV7-2,.,TGTGCCAGCAGACCGAGGGGTCGGACAGGGAGGCGTCGAGAGACCCAGTACTTC,CASRPRGRTGRRRETQYF
.,TRBJ2-5,TRBV12-3/TRBV12-4,many,TGTGCCAGCAGTTTAGGGGAAGAGACCCAGTACTTC,CASSLGEETQYF
.,TRBJ1-1,TRBV27,many,TGTGCCAGCAGTTCCTCATACGGAAACATGAGGAGGCATGACACTGAAGCTTTCTTT,CASSSSYGNMRRHDTEAFF
.,TRBJ2-5,TRBV3-1,few,TGTGCCAGCAGCCAAAGGGACAAACAAGAGACCCAGTACTTC,CASSQRDKQETQYF
.,TRBJ1-5,TRBV18,.,TGTGCCAGCTCACGATCGACAGTCAATCAGCCCCAGCATTTT,CASSRSTVNQPQHF
.,TRBJ1-2,TRBV25-1,few,TGTGCCAGCAGCTCTACTGGACAGTTTGGTGGCTACACCTTC,CASSSTGQFGGYTF
TRBD2,TRBJ2-1,TRBV4-2,.,TGTGCCAGCAGCCCCTTCGGGGAGGGGCCCCTTAGGAATGAGCAGTTCTTC,CASSPFGEGPLRNEQFF
.,TRBJ1-3,TRBV6-1,.,TGTGCCAGCAGTTACATTGCAGACTACGGAAACACCATATATTTT,CASSYIADYGNTIYF
TRBD1,TRBJ2-5,TRBV20-1,.,TGCAGTGCTAGAGACCTCGGGACAGGACAAGAGACCCAGTACTTC,CSARDLGTGQETQYF
.,TRBJ2-6,TRBV28,.,TGTGCCAGCAGTTTCGCTCGCTCTGGGGCCAACGTCCTGACTTTC,CASSFARSGANVLTF
TRBD2,TRBJ2-5,TRBV27,many,TGTGCCAGCAGTTTTAGCGGGAGTTGGGAGACCCAGTACTTC,CASSFSGSWETQYF
TRBD1,TRBJ2-7,TRBV28,many,TGTGCCATTACCGGGACAGAGCAATACGAGCAGTACTTC,CAITGTEQYEQYF
TRBD1,TRBJ2-2,TRBV20-1,.,TGCAGTGCTGCGGACCAGACAGGGCCCGGGGAGCTGTTTTTT,CSAADQTGPGELFF
.,TRBJ1-5,TRBV28,many,TGTGCCAGCAGTTTCGCGGGTCCAGGACAGCCCCAGCATTTT,CASSFAGPGQPQHF
.,TRBJ2-7,TRBV6-2/TRBV6-3,.,TGTGCCAGCTGTTACAGATCCTACGAGCAGTACTTC,CASCYRSYEQYF
.,TRBJ1-6,TRBV7-3,few,TGTGCGTCGGCGGAGAATAATTCACCCCTCCACTTT,CASAENNSPLHF
.,TRBJ2-7,TRBV5-1,.,TGCGCCAGCAGCTTGGAAGCAGGGGGGTACGAGCAGTACTTC,CASSLEAGGYEQYF
TRBD2,TRBJ2-1,TRBV7-3,.,TGTGCCAGCAGTAAGGGAGCTACCGGGACTAGCGAGAATGAGCAGTTCTTC,CASSKGATGTSENEQFF
TRBD1,TRBJ2-2,TRBV10-3,.,TGTGCCATACAGGGGTCCGGGGAGCTGTTTTTT,CAIQGSGELFF
.,TRBJ2-2,TRBV28,many,TGTGCCAGCTTGGGTTCCCTGAACACCGGGGAGCTGTTTTTT,CASLGSLNTGELFF
TRBD2,TRBJ2-5,TRBV27,.,TGTGCCAGCAGTTATTTACCGACTAGCGGGCGGGAGACCCAGTACTTC,CASSYLPTSGRETQYF
TRBD1,TRBJ2-1,TRBV7-9,few,TGTGCCAGCAGCTTGGGGACAGGGGCCCCCAATGAGCAGTTCTTC,CASSLGTGAPNEQFF
TRBD1,TRBJ2-1,TRBV3-1,few,TGTGCCAGCAGCCAAGTCTCCGGGACAGCCACCAATGAGCAGTTCTTC,CASSQVSGTATNEQFF
.,TRBJ2-7,TRBV6-2/TRBV6-3,few,TGTGCCAGCAATTATCGTGAGCAGTACTTC,CASNYREQYF
.,TRBJ1-4,TRBV12-3/TRBV12-4,.,TGTGCCAGCAGGGACAATGACGGAAAACTGTTTTTT,CASRDNDGKLFF
.,TRBJ2-5,TRBV20-1,many,TGCAGTGCCACTCTAGGGGGGGAGACCCAGTACTTC,CSATLGGETQYF
.,TRBJ2-1,TRBV11-2,.,TGTGCCAGCAGCCCCCTTAGGGGGAGGGCCTCAGCTGAGCAGTTCTTC,CASSPLRGRASAEQFF
.,TRBJ2-7,TRBV12-3/TRBV12-4,.,TGTGCCAGCAGGAAAGGTCGAGAGTGGGAGCAGCACTTC,CASRKGREWEQHF
.,TRBJ2-5,TRBV30,.,TGTGCCTGGAACCCGGACGGGAGTGGAGAGACCCAGTACTTC,CAWNPDGSGETQYF